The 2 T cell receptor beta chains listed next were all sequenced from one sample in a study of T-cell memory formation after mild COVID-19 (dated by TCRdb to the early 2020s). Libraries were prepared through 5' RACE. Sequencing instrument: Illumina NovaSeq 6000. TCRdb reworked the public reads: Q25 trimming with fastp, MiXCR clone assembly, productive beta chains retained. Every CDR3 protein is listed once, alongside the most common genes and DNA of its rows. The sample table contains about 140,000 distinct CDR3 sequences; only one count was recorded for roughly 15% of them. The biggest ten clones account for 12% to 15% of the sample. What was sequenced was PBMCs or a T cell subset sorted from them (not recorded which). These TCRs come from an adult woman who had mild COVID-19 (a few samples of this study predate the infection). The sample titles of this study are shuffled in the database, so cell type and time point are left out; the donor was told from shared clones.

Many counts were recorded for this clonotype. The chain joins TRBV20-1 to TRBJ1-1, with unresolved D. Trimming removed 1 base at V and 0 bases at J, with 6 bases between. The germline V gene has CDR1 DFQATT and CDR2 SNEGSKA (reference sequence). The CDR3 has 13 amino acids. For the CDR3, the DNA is TGCAGTGCTAGAGCCCCCCTGAACACTGAAGCTTTCTTT. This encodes CSARAPLNTEAFF.

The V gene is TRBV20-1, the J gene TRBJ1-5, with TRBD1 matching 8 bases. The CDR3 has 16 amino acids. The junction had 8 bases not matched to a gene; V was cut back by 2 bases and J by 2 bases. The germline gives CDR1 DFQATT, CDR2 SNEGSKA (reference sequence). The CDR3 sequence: CSARLVMDRGNQPQHF. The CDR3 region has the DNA TGCAGTGCTAGACTTGTGATGGACAGGGGCAATCAGCCCCAGCATTTT.